The T cell receptor beta chain described here comes from a study of shared clonotypes between healthy human individuals. Study results and caveats: For naive CD4 cells, around 5% of clonotypes were shared across a handful of donors. Sampling used blood alone; tissue repertoires probably differ.

As to this clone: Its target is unknown.

This CDR3 region has 16 residues. Trimming removed 2 bases from V and 2 bases from J; junction bases left unmatched: 7. From germline, CDR1 is SQVTM and CDR2 ANQGSEA. Data came from immunoSEQ multiplex PCR; TCRdb stores just in-frame clones and leaves some out. The sample carries about 2.5 million clones, approximately 90% recorded once. The sequence came from a man between 18 and 29 years old in good health. Some clones in this sample may be carry-over from other donors' samples. The chain has TRBV29-1 and TRBJ2-1, with TRBD2 matching over 9 bases. The specimen sequenced was naive CD4+ T cells from PBMCs. Subset defined: CD45RA+ positively selected. The CDR3 DNA sequence: TGCAGCGTTGAACACGGGGCTAGCGGGACCTACAATGAGCAGTTCTTC. It encodes CSVEHGASGTYNEQFF.